These 10 T cell receptor beta chains share one sample of origin, sequenced in a study of graft-versus-host responses after intestinal transplantation. Sequenced by immunoSEQ multiplex PCR; TCRdb stores in-frame clones only, minus some. Here the sample spans around 97,000 clones, over 85% being singletons. These receptors have no known antigen. The sequences come from unstimulated CD8+ T cells sorted from spleen or lymph node cells, collected before intestinal transplant. The source is a human donor who received an intestinal transplant.

CDR3 loop: CASSQGSGAEAFF. CDR3 DNA sequence: TGCGCCAGCAGCCAAGGATCGGGTGCTGAAGCTTTCTTT. This chain joins TRBV4-1 and TRBJ1-1; D is undetermined. Germline CDR1 and CDR2: MGHRA and YSYEKL. With 1 base removed from V and 6 bases from J, the gap between germline ends came to 9 bases. This CDR3 is built from 13 residues.

The V gene is TRBV28, the J gene TRBJ1-2, with 9 bases fitting TRBD1. V lost 4 bases to trimming and J lost 5 bases; unmatched junction nucleotides: 11. The CDR3 sequence is 16 residues long. Germline-derived CDR1 and CDR2 are MDHEN and SYDVKM. CDR3: CASSSSGTGPHYGYTF. CDR3 in DNA: TGTGCCAGCAGTTCCTCGGGGACAGGGCCCCATTATGGCTACACCTTC.

The chain combines TRBV9 with TRBJ2-5, with D hard to call. The CDR3 has 15 residues. CDR1 and CDR2 from the germline V gene are SGDLS and YYNGEE. Trimming left V 4 bases short and J 0 bases short, with 13 bases between. The CDR3 spells CASSTPDLYQETQYF. DNA of the CDR3: TGTGCCAGCAGCACCCCGGACCTCTACCAAGAGACCCAGTACTTC.

This rearrangement joins TRBV15 to TRBJ2-2, with 7 bases lining up with TRBD2. Losses at the gene ends were 10 bases for V and 6 bases for J; bases not matched to a gene: 11. CDR1 is LNHNV, CDR2 YYDKDF, per germline (reference sequence). The CDR3 has 14 residues. CDR3 sequence: CASRGVPGAGELFF. The CDR3 nucleotides are TGTGCCAGTCGGGGGGTGCCCGGGGCCGGGGAGCTGTTTTTT.

The CDR3 DNA reads TGTGCCAGGACGGACAGGTGGCTTTCGTCTTACAATGAGCAGTTCTTC. Encoded protein: CARTDRWLSSYNEQFF. The chain uses TRBV7-3 and TRBJ2-1; TRBD1 agrees at 7 bases. The CDR3 runs to 16 residues. The trim removed 9 bases at V and 4 bases at J, leaving 15 bases unmatched. Germline CDR1 is SGHTA and CDR2 is FQGTGA.

The V call is TRBV4-1, the J call TRBJ1-2; 8 nucleotides match TRBD1. The J segment lost 4 bases and the V segment lost 1 base, leaving 5 bases of the junction unmatched. Germline values: CDR1 MGHRA, CDR2 YSYEKL. CDR3 size: 15 residues. CDR3 sequence (DNA): TGCGCCAGCAGCCAAGGGGGACAGGTTCCCTATGGCTACACCTTC. Protein product: CASSQGGQVPYGYTF.

The chain has TRBV4-1 and TRBJ1-4; no clear D. Germline CDR1 is MGHRA and CDR2 is YSYEKL. This CDR3 region has 16 residues. The V and J ends lost 0 bases and 0 bases respectively, with 8 bases between them. Written as DNA, the CDR3 is TGCGCCAGCAGCCAAGATCGCCCGGCAACTAATGAAAAACTGTTTTTT. This sequence encodes CASSQDRPATNEKLFF.

The chain joins TRBV10-3 to TRBJ2-7; a possible D gene is TRBD2 (6 bases). The V gene's germline CDR1 is ENHRY and CDR2 SYGVKD. This CDR3 has 18 amino acids. V gave up 0 bases and J gave up 2 bases, with 20 bases separating them. CDR3 DNA: TGTGCCATCAGTGAGTCGGGTGCTAGAACGGAGGGGCCCTACGAGCAGTACTTC. Its protein product is CAISESGARTEGPYEQYF.

Note on this clone: An end of the junction does not agree with germline; a read error may underlie this. The chain is built from TRBV6-5 and TRBJ2-1, with 11 bases lining up with TRBD1. This CDR3 spans 15 amino acids. The V gene's germline CDR1 is MNHEY and CDR2 SVGAGI. The CDR3 DNA sequence: TGTGCCAGCAGCTACCGGACAGGGGGCGAGATGTATTTGGTCTTC. Amino acids: CASSYRTGGEMYLVF.

The chain employs TRBV27 and TRBJ1-2; D may be TRBD1 (5 bases). The CDR3 spans 16 residues. The ends were cut back, 3 bases at V and 1 base at J, with 15 bases in the middle. Per germline, CDR1 MNHEY and CDR2 SMNVEV (reference sequence). CDR3 sequence: CASSLSPDTLNYGYTF. The CDR3 DNA is TGTGCCAGCAGTTTGTCCCCGGACACCCTTAACTATGGCTACACCTTC.